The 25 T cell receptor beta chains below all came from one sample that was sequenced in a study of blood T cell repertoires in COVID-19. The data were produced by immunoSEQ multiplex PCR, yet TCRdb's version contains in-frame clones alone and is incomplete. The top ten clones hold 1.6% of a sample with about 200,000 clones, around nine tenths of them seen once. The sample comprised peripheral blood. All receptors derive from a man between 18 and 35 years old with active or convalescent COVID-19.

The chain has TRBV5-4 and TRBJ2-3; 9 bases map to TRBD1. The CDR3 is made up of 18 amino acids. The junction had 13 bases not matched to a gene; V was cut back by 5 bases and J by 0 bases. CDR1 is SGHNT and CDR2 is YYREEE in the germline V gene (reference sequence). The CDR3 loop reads CASSPGQGATLSTDTQYF. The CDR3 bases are TGTGCCAGCAGTCCGGGACAGGGCGCTACCCTTAGCACAGATACGCAGTATTTT.

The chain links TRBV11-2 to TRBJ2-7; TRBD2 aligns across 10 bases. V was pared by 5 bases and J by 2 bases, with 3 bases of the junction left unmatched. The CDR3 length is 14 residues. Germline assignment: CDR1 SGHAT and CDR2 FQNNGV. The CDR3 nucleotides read TGTGCCAGCAGCGGACTAGCGGTCCCCTACGAGCAGTACTTC. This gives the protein CASSGLAVPYEQYF. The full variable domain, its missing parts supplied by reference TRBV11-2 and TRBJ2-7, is EAGVAQSPRYKIIEKRQSVAFWCNPISGHATLYWYQQILGQGPKLLIQFQNNGVVDDSQLPKDRFSAERLKGVDSTLKIQPAKLEDSAVYLCASSGLAVPYEQYFGPGTRLTVT.

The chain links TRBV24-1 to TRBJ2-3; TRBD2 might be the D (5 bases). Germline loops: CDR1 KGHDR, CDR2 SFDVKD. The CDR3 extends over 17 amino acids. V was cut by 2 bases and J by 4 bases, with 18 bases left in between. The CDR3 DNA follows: TGTGCCACCAGTGATTCCCGGACTCCCTCTAGGGCAGATACGCAGTATTTT. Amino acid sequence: CATSDSRTPSRADTQYF.

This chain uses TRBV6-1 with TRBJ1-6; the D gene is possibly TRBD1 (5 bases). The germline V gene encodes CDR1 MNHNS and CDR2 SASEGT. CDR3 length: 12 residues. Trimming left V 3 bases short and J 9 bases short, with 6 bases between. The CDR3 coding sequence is TGTGCCAGCAGTGACAGGGTTTCACCCCTCCACTTT. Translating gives CASSDRVSPLHF.

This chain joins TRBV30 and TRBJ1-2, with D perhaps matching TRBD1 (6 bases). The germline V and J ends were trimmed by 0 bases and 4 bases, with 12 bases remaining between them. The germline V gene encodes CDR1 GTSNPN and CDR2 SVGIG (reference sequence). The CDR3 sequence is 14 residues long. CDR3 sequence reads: CAWSVLTGSYGYTF. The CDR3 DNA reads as TGTGCCTGGAGTGTACTCACAGGGTCCTATGGCTACACCTTC.

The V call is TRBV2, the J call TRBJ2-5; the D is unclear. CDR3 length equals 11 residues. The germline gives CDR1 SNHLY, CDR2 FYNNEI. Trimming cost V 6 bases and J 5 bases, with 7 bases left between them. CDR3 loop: CASRVRETQYF. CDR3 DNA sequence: TGTGCCAGCAGGGTTCGGGAGACCCAGTACTTC.

This CDR3 is CASSVGQNNSPLHF. The CDR3 DNA sequence: TGCGCCAGCAGCGTCGGACAAAATAATTCACCCCTCCACTTT. V gene TRBV10-1 combines with J gene TRBJ1-6, with a tentative D call TRBD1 (5 bases). V was trimmed by 6 bases and J by 5 bases, leaving 11 bases between them. Germline V gives CDR1 WNHNN, CDR2 SYGVQD (reference sequence). The length of the CDR3 is 14 residues.

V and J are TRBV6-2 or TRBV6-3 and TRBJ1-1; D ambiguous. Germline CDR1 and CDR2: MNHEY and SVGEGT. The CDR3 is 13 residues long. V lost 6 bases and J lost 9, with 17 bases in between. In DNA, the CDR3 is TGTGCCAGCAGCCACGAGGGCCTTGGAAAAGCTTTCTTT. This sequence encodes CASSHEGLGKAFF.

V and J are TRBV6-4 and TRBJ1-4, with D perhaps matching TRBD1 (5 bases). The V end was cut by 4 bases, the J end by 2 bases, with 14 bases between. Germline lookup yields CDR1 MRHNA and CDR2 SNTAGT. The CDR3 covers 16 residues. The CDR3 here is CASSGRDLCTNEKLFF. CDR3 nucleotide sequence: TGTGCCAGCAGTGGCAGGGATCTCTGCACTAATGAAAAACTGTTTTTT.

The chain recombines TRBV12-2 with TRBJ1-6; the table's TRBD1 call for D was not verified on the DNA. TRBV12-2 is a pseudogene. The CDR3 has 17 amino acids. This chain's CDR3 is CASRFPYPGQGFESLHF. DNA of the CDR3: TGTGCAAGTCGCTTTCCTTATCCGGGACAGGGGTTTGAATCCCTCCACTTT.

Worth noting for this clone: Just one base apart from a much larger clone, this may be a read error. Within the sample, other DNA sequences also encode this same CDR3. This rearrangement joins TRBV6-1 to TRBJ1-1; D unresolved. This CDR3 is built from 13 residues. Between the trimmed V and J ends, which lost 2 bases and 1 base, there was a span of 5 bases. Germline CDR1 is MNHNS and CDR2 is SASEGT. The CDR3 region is CASSERENTEAFF. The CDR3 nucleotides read TGTGCCAGCAGTGAACGGGAGAACACTGAAGCTTTCTTT.

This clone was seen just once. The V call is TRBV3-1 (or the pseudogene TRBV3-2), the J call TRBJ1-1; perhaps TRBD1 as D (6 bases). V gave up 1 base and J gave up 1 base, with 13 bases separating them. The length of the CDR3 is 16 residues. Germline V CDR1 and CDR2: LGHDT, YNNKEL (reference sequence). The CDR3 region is CASSQATGYGNTEAFF. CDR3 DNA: TGTGCCAGCAGCCAAGCCACAGGGTATGGGAACACTGAAGCTTTCTTT.

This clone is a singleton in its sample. The CDR3 bases are TGTGCCAGCTCACCATCACACAGAACAGAGAACACTGAAGCTTTCTTT. Protein sequence: CASSPSHRTENTEAFF. V usage is TRBV18 and J usage is TRBJ1-1; D not resolved. Germline lookup yields CDR1 KGHSH and CDR2 LQKENI. Trimming stripped 2 bases from V and 1 base from J, with 14 bases between. The CDR3 totals 16 residues.

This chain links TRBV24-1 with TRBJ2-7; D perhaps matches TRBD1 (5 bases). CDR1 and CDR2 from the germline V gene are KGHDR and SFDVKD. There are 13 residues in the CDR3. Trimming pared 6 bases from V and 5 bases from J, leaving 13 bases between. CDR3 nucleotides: TGTGCCACCAGTTCCCAGGGTCGCCACGAGCAGTACTTC. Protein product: CATSSQGRHEQYF.

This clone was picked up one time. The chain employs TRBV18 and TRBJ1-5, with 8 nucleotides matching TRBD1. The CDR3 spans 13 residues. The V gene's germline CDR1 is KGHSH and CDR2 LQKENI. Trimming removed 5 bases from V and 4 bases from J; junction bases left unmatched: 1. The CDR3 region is CASSRTGNQPQHF. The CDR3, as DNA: TGTGCCAGCTCAAGGACAGGGAATCAGCCCCAGCATTTT.

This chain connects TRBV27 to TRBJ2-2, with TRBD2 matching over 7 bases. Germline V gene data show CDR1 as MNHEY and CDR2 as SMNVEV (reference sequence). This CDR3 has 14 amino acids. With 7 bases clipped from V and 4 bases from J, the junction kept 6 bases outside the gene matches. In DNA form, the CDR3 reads TGTGCCAGCAAATTCCCTAGCGGCACCGGGGAGCTGTTTTTT. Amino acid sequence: CASKFPSGTGELFF.

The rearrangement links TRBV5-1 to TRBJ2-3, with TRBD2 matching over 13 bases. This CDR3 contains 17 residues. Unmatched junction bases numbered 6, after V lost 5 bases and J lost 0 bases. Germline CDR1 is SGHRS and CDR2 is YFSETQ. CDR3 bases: TGCGCCAGCAGGGGGACTAGCGGGGACTATAGCACAGATACGCAGTATTTT. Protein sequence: CASRGTSGDYSTDTQYF.

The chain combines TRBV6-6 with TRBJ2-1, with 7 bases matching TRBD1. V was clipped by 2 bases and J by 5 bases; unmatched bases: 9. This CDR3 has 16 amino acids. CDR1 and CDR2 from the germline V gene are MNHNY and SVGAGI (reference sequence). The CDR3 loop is CASSYEQGLSHNEQFF. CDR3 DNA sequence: TGTGCCAGCAGTTACGAACAGGGGCTGTCGCACAATGAGCAGTTCTTC.

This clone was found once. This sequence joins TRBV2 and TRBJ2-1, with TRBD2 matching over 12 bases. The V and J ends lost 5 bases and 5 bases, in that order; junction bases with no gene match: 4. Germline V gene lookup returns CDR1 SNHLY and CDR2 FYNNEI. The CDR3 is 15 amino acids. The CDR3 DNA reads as TGTGCCAGCAGTTCGGGACTAGCGGGCGACAATGAGCAGTTCTTC. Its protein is CASSSGLAGDNEQFF.

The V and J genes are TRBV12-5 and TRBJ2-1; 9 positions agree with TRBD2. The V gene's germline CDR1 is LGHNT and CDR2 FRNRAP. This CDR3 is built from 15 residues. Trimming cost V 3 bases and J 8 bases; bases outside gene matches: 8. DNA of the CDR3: TGTGCTAGTGGTTTAGGGCGGGAGGGTAGGCATGAGCAGTTCTTC. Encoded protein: CASGLGREGRHEQFF. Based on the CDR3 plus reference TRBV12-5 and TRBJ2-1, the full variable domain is DARVTQTPRHKVTEMGQEVTMRCQPILGHNTVFWYRQTMMQGLELLAYFRNRAPLDDSGMPKDRFSAEMPDATLATLKIQPSEPRDSAVYFCASGLGREGRHEQFFGPGTRLTVL.

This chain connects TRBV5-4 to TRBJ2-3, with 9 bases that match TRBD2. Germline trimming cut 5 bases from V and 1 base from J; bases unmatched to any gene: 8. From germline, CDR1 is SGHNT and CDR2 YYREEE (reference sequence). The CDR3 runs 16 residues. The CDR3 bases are TGTGCCAGCAGTCCTACCCGACTAGCGGGCACAGATACGCAGTATTTT. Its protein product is CASSPTRLAGTDTQYF. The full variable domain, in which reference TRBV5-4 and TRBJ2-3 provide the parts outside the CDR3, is ETGVTQSPTHLIKTRGQQVTLRCSSQSGHNTVSWYQQALGQGPQFIFQYYREEENGRGNFPPRFSGLQFPNYSSELNVNALELDDSALYLCASSPTRLAGTDTQYFGPGTRLTVL.

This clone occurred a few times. CDR3 in amino acids: CAISDGSSYNSPLHF. The CDR3, as DNA: TGTGCCATCAGTGACGGGAGCTCCTATAATTCACCCCTCCACTTT. This chain uses TRBV10-3 with TRBJ1-6; D is undetermined. V was trimmed by 3 bases and J by 0 bases, leaving 6 bases between them. CDR1 ENHRY and CDR2 SYGVKD come from the germline V gene. CDR3 length equals 15 residues.

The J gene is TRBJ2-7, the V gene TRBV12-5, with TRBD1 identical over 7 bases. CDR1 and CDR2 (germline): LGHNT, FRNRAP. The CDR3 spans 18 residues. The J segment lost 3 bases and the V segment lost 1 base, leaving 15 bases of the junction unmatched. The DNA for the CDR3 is TGTGCTAGTGGTTTGGCGTTATCAGGGGGACGGGGTAACTACGAGCAGTACTTC. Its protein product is CASGLALSGGRGNYEQYF.

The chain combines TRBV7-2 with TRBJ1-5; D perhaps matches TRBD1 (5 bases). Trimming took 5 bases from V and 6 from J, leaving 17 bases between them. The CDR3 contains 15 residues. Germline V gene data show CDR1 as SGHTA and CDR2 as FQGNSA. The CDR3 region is CASSPTPGGSQPQHF. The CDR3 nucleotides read TGTGCCAGCAGCCCCACCCCGGGGGGGAGTCAGCCCCAGCATTTT.

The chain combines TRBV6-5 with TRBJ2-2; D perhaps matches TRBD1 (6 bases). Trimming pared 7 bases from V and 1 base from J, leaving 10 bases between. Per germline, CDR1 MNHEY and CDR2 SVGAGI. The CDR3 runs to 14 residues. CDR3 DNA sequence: TGTGCCAGCAATTTACAGGGGAACACCGGGGAGCTGTTTTTT. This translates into CASNLQGNTGELFF.